The 26 T cell receptor beta chains listed next were all sequenced from one sample in a study of regulatory T cells in long-lasting Graves disease. Arm-PCR of CDR3 regions with iRepertoire HTBI primers generated TCR beta libraries. Using its own MiXCR run on the multiplex PCR reads, TCRdb lists one record per CDR3 protein. The data contain hundreds of thousands of distinct CDR3 sequences, about 13% of them singletons. Time point denoted: newly diagnosed GD, antithyroid drugs for less than 3 months. After RNA was extracted from PBMCs, the TCR library was made from it. The sample also formed part of further work on T cells in Graves' hyperthyroidism and ophthalmopathy.

The sequenced sample was peripheral blood mononuclear cells (PBMCs), obtained at new diagnosis, from a patient treated with antithyroid drugs. The receptors shown here come from a man aged 25 to 40 with Graves disease.

This clonotype was counted only a few times. The V call is TRBV10-3, the J call TRBJ2-1; D is unresolved. Trimming stripped 4 bases from V and 8 bases from J, with 6 bases between. Germline V gene sequence: CDR1 ENHRY, CDR2 SYGVKD. The CDR3 consists of 11 residues. This CDR3 is CAISGEDEQFF. The CDR3 coding sequence is TGTGCCATCAGTGGCGAGGATGAGCAGTTCTTC.

At least ten counts were recorded for this clonotype. J is TRBJ2-7 and V is TRBV27, with 11 bases fitting TRBD1. CDR1 and CDR2 (germline): MNHEY, SMNVEV (reference sequence). V gave up 2 bases and J gave up 2 bases; unmatched junction bases: 8. CDR3 length: 17 residues. The CDR3 DNA reads TGTGCCAGCAGTTTAAAGGACAGGGGGCTTTGGACCTACGAGCAGTACTTC. Its protein product is CASSLKDRGLWTYEQYF.

This clonotype has just a few counts. V usage is TRBV20-1 and J usage is TRBJ2-7; D possibly matches TRBD1 or TRBD2 (5 bases each). In germline, CDR1 is DFQATT, CDR2 SNEGSKA (reference sequence). The CDR3 totals 15 residues. V was cut by 1 base and J by 2 bases, with 15 bases left in between. CDR3 sequence: CSARASRGSPYEQYF. For the CDR3, the DNA is TGCAGTGCTAGAGCCTCACGGGGCAGCCCCTACGAGCAGTACTTC.

This clonotype came up many times. The V and J genes are TRBV11-2 and TRBJ2-2; D is perhaps TRBD2 (6 bases). The CDR3 totals 15 residues. Germline V gene data show CDR1 as SGHAT and CDR2 as FQNNGV. Trimming left V 5 bases short and J 0 bases short, with 10 bases between. The CDR3 region has the DNA TGTGCCAGCAGCCGAGGAGGGGCGAACACCGGGGAGCTGTTTTTT. Its translation: CASSRGGANTGELFF.

This clonotype was picked up many times. CDR3 bases: TGTGCCACCAGCACCGGGACTAGCGGGAGGTATACGCAGTATTTT. Amino acids: CATSTGTSGRYTQYF. The chain has TRBV15 and TRBJ2-3; 15 bases line up with TRBD2. From germline, CDR1 is LNHNV and CDR2 YYDKDF (reference sequence). CDR3 length: 15 amino acids. With V trimmed by 4 bases and J by 7 bases, 3 bases remained unmatched.

This clonotype appeared many times. The rearrangement uses TRBV27 and TRBJ2-1; 11 bases align to TRBD2. Losses at the gene ends were 5 bases for V and 6 bases for J; bases not matched to a gene: 6. This CDR3 has 15 residues. Germline V gene data show CDR1 as MNHEY and CDR2 as SMNVEV (reference sequence). The CDR3 region is CASSIAGGPFNEQFF. CDR3 nucleotides: TGTGCCAGCAGTATAGCGGGAGGGCCGTTCAATGAGCAGTTCTTC.

This chain uses TRBV3-1 with TRBJ2-7; TRBD2 matches at 11 bases. Losses at the gene ends were 1 base for V and 9 bases for J; bases not matched to a gene: 8. CDR1 is LGHDT and CDR2 is YNNKEL in the germline V gene (reference sequence). The length of the CDR3 is 15 residues. CDR3 coding DNA: TGTGCCAGCAGCCAAGCCTCGACTAGCGGGATGGCGCAGTACTTC. As protein: CASSQASTSGMAQYF.

This clonotype was picked up many times. The rearrangement joins TRBV19 to TRBJ2-7; D might be TRBD1 or TRBD2, each matching 5 bases. Germline V gene sequence: CDR1 LNHDA, CDR2 SQIVND (reference sequence). The length of the CDR3 is 13 residues. Between the trimmed V and J ends, which lost 10 bases and 2 bases, there was a span of 15 bases. DNA of the CDR3: TGTGCCACGCAACGGGACGAAACCTACGAGCAGTACTTC. This sequence encodes CATQRDETYEQYF. Looking up the rest from reference TRBV19 and TRBJ2-7 gives the full variable domain: DGGITQSPKYLFRKEGQNVTLSCEQNLNHDAMYWYRQDPGQGLRLIYYSQIVNDFQKGDIAEGYSVSREKKESFPLTVTSAQKNPTAFYLCATQRDETYEQYFGPGTRLTVT.

This clonotype has at least ten counts. The chain combines TRBV27 with TRBJ2-2; 10 positions agree with TRBD2. V shed 3 bases and J 5 bases; nucleotides not matched to a gene: 9. Germline V gene sequence: CDR1 MNHEY, CDR2 SMNVEV (reference sequence). The CDR3 runs to 17 residues. CDR3 protein: CASSLFLAGVKTGELFF. The CDR3 bases are TGTGCCAGCAGTTTGTTTCTAGCGGGAGTAAAAACCGGGGAGCTGTTTTTT.

The gene calls are TRBV18 and TRBJ2-7, with a weak D call TRBD1 (6 bases). This CDR3 region has 14 residues. Germline-derived CDR1 and CDR2 are KGHSH and LQKENI. Trimming stripped 2 bases from V and 5 bases from J, with 13 bases between. The CDR3 DNA is TGTGCCAGCTCACCATCACAGGGTATCAACGAGCAGTACTTC. Residues: CASSPSQGINEQYF.

A note on this clonotype: It may be a read error: a sequence one base away is much more abundant. This rearrangement joins TRBV27 to TRBJ1-1; unclear D gene. CDR1 and CDR2 (germline): MNHEY, SMNVEV (reference sequence). CDR3 length: 14 residues. The CDR3 reads CASTPDRVNAEAFF. CDR3 sequence (DNA): TGTGCCAGCACCCCCGATCGGGTGAACGCTGAAGCTTTCTTT.

The sample holds one count of this clonotype. The V gene is TRBV19, the J gene TRBJ1-1; 9 positions agree with TRBD1. The CDR3 is 15 amino acids. The germline CDR1 and CDR2 sequences are LNHDA and SQIVND (reference sequence). The junction had 6 bases not matched to a gene; V was cut back by 4 bases and J by 3 bases. The CDR3 is CASSTNRGRDTEAFF. The CDR3 DNA reads as TGTGCCAGTAGTACCAACAGGGGGCGAGACACTGAAGCTTTCTTT. The variable domain in full, with the rest retrieved from reference TRBV19 and TRBJ1-1, is DGGITQSPKYLFRKEGQNVTLSCEQNLNHDAMYWYRQDPGQGLRLIYYSQIVNDFQKGDIAEGYSVSREKKESFPLTVTSAQKNPTAFYLCASSTNRGRDTEAFFGQGTRLTVV.

This clonotype was detected ten times or more. The chain uses TRBV7-9 and TRBJ2-5; 8 bases fit TRBD2. Trimming at V came to 6 bases and at J to 5 bases, leaving 20 bases not matched to a gene. Germline V gene data show CDR1 as SEHNR and CDR2 as FQNEAQ (reference sequence). The CDR3 runs 18 residues. For the CDR3, the DNA is TGTGCCAGCAGTTCCCCTTCGGGTAGCGGGGCCTGGCGGGAGACCCAGTACTTC. As protein: CASSSPSGSGAWRETQYF. Filled out from reference TRBV7-9 and TRBJ2-5, the complete variable domain reads DTGVSQNPRHKITKRGQNVTFRCDPISEHNRLYWYRQTLGQGPEFLTYFQNEAQLEKSRLLSDRFSAERPKGSFSTLEIQRTEQGDSAMYLCASSSPSGSGAWRETQYFGPGTRLLVL.

This clonotype occurred many times. CDR3 loop: CASSIGADASYEQYF. DNA for the CDR3: TGTGCCAGTAGTATAGGAGCGGATGCCTCCTACGAGCAGTACTTC. The J gene is TRBJ2-7, the V gene TRBV19; TRBD2 is a possible D gene (5 bases). This CDR3 is built from 15 residues. Germline assignment: CDR1 LNHDA and CDR2 SQIVND (reference sequence). The germline V and J ends were trimmed by 1 base and 0 bases, with 10 bases remaining between them.

In this sample, this clonotype turned up many times. This rearrangement joins TRBV29-1 to TRBJ2-7, with D unclear. Germline loops: CDR1 SQVTM, CDR2 ANQGSEA. Trimming took off 1 base at V and 4 bases at J, with 11 bases between the two ends. The CDR3 extends over 13 amino acids. Here the CDR3 reads CSVEVPGPYEQYF. CDR3 in DNA: TGCAGCGTTGAAGTACCGGGCCCATACGAGCAGTACTTC.

This clonotype was observed at least ten times. The chain has TRBV20-1 and TRBJ2-5, with 13 bases aligning to TRBD2. The CDR3 covers 15 residues. CDR1 and CDR2 from the germline V gene are DFQATT and SNEGSKA (reference sequence). Unmatched junction bases numbered 10, after V lost 5 bases and J lost 7 bases. The chain's CDR3 is CSAERTSGRGGTQYF. The CDR3 DNA reads TGCAGTGCTGAGAGGACTAGCGGGAGAGGAGGGACCCAGTACTTC.

This clonotype was counted many times. This sequence joins TRBV7-9 and TRBJ1-1; D gene uncertain. This CDR3 has 13 amino acids. Germline-derived CDR1 and CDR2 are SEHNR and FQNEAQ (reference sequence). The V gene lost 7 bases and the J gene lost 1 base, with 10 bases spanning the gap. The chain's CDR3 is CASTGWGNTEAFF. The CDR3 nucleotides read TGTGCCAGCACCGGATGGGGGAACACTGAAGCTTTCTTT.

This clonotype was recorded many times. The rearrangement links TRBV6-2 or TRBV6-3 to TRBJ2-7; 9 bases are a match to TRBD2. This CDR3 spans 16 amino acids. Per the germline V gene, CDR1 is MNHEY and CDR2 is SVGEGT. Trimming took 0 bases from V and 4 from J; bases not matched to a gene: 7. Here the CDR3 reads CASSYSGAGGPYEQYF. CDR3 sequence (DNA): TGTGCCAGCAGTTACTCGGGCGCGGGAGGGCCTTACGAGCAGTACTTC.

This clonotype has just a few counts. A junction boundary mismatches the germline segment, possibly from a read error. The rearrangement joins TRBV2 to TRBJ2-2, with D possibly being TRBD2 (6 bases). The CDR3 is made up of 15 amino acids. Germline CDR1 is SNHLY and CDR2 is FYNNEI. DNA of the CDR3: TGTGCCAGCAGTGTGGAGTCGCCGAACACCGGGGGGCTGTTTTTT. Residues: CASSVESPNTGGLFF.

This clonotype has just a few counts. The chain carries TRBV27 and TRBJ2-1; TRBD2 matches at 8 bases. Per the germline V gene, CDR1 is MNHEY and CDR2 is SMNVEV (reference sequence). J lost 3 bases, V lost 3 bases, and 7 bases had no gene match. The CDR3 spans 16 residues. The CDR3 bases are TGTGCCAGCAGTTTTGAAGCGGGAGCTAACTACAATGAGCAGTTCTTC. Its protein product is CASSFEAGANYNEQFF.

This clonotype was seen only once. The V and J genes are TRBV5-5 and TRBJ1-1; D is uncertain. Trimming took 0 bases from V and 0 from J, leaving 6 bases between them. The CDR3 has 14 residues. Germline V gene sequence: CDR1 SGHKS, CDR2 YYEKEE (reference sequence). CDR3 sequence reads: CASSLEALNTEAFF. CDR3 DNA: TGTGCCAGCAGCTTGGAGGCGTTGAACACTGAAGCTTTCTTT.

Comment on this clonotype: With a much larger clone just one base away, this may be a read error. The final CDR3 position lacks the conserved phenylalanine or tryptophan, pointing to a likely read error. This sequence joins TRBV29-1 and TRBJ2-7, with TRBD1 as a possible D gene (5 bases). The DNA end is a closer match to TRBJ2-1, so the J assignment may be wrong. Germline CDR1 SQVTM, CDR2 ANQGSEA. CDR3 length: 17 residues. CDR3 in DNA: TGCAGCGTGAGATGGGCAGTAAGGACAATTAGGGACAATGAGCAGTTCTCC. It yields the protein CSVRWAVRTIRDNEQFS.

The V call is TRBV5-1, the J call TRBJ2-1; D might be TRBD1 (6 bases). In germline, CDR1 is SGHRS, CDR2 YFSETQ. V was cut by 0 bases and J by 13 bases, with 17 bases left in between. The CDR3 totals 14 residues. CDR3 sequence: CASSLEPGEETQFF. CDR3 in DNA: TGCGCCAGCAGCTTGGAACCAGGGGAAGAGACCCAGTTCTTC.

This clonotype has ten or more counts. This chain joins TRBV7-9 and TRBJ2-3, with D perhaps being TRBD1 or TRBD2 (6 bases each). V was pared by 5 bases and J by 6 bases, with 18 bases between. Germline V gene lookup returns CDR1 SEHNR and CDR2 FQNEAQ (reference sequence). This CDR3 comprises 15 residues. The CDR3 DNA reads as TGTGCCAGCAGCATCGACGGGGGCTCCCGGGATACGCAGTATTTT. Its translation is CASSIDGGSRDTQYF.

CDR3 protein: CASSRELARWSTDTQYF. In nucleotides, the CDR3 is TGTGCCAGCAGCCGAGAACTAGCGCGCTGGAGCACAGATACGCAGTATTTT. The V and J genes are TRBV7-8 and TRBJ2-3, with 7 bases fitting TRBD2. V was pared by 5 bases and J by 0 bases, with 11 bases of the junction left unmatched. The germline gives CDR1 SGHVS, CDR2 FQNEAQ. This CDR3 comprises 17 residues. Full variable domain (outside the CDR3, taken from reference TRBV7-8 and TRBJ2-3): GAGVSQSPRYKVAKRGQDVALRCDPISGHVSLFWYQQALGQGPEFLTYFQNEAQLDKSGLPSDRFFAERPEGSVSTLKIQRTQQEDSAVYLCASSRELARWSTDTQYFGPGTRLTVL.

This clonotype was seen repeatedly, ten times or more. V is TRBV5-1 and J is TRBJ2-1, with unresolved D. CDR3 length: 17 residues. Germline-derived CDR1 and CDR2 are SGHRS and YFSETQ. Trimming cost V 0 bases and J 1 base, with 14 bases left between them. This CDR3 is CASSLGHMVPSYNEQFF. The CDR3, as DNA: TGCGCCAGCAGCTTGGGGCACATGGTTCCGTCCTACAATGAGCAGTTCTTC.